This TCR beta chain was retrieved from a study of T-cell memory formation after mild COVID-19. With 4 bases removed from V and 3 bases from J, the gap between germline ends came to 9 bases. This CDR3 comprises 13 residues. Study observations and caveats: Researchers found some responding clones in pre-infection memory, a sign that cross-reactive memory joined.

Constant-segment primers were used for 5'RACE, and the resulting TCR alpha and TCR beta cDNA libraries carried sample barcodes and UMIs. Each CDR3 protein is one row after TCRdb ran MiXCR on the 5' RACE reads. Altogether about 560,000 distinct CDR3 sequences are present, less than 25% being singletons, with the ten largest covering roughly 8.1%. Notes on this clonotype: Its antigen remains unknown.

Sequencing was done on a sample of PBMCs or a T cell subset sorted from them (not recorded which). The V and J genes are TRBV12-3 or TRBV12-4 and TRBJ1-2, with D maybe TRBD1 (6 bases). This clonotype was sampled from an adult woman who had mild COVID-19 (a few samples of this study predate the infection). Cell type and time point are not known. CDR3 amino acids: CASSWTVDYGYTF. For the CDR3, the DNA is TGTGCCAGCAGTTGGACAGTTGACTATGGCTACACCTTC.